This TCR beta chain is drawn from a study of beta chain features in type 1 diabetes (dated 2018 in TCRdb). Study-wide context: Mean age, gender distribution, total cell number and subset yield did not differ between patients and healthy donors. A total of about 100,000,000 sorted cells were examined across all samples, and RNA yield correlated strongly with the number of cells per subset. The study compared TCRB repertoires of sorted circulating CD4+ T cell subsets between recently diagnosed type 1 diabetes patients and matched healthy donors. Whereas all 30 or so donors provided naive and central memory subsets, regulatory and stem cell-like memory subsets were isolated from just 8 patients and roughly eight healthy donors.

The High Capacity cDNA Reverse Transcription Kit was used to reverse transcribe all of the isolated RNA, meaning that expressed TCRB transcripts were what got sequenced. Naive, central memory and regulatory T cell samples underwent deep immunoSEQ sequencing, averaging approximately 3.3 million total reads per sample. After sorted cells were lysed in RLT buffer, RNA was extracted with DNase-treated RNeasy Micro or Mini kits, with the choice depending on cell number. To prevent cross-contamination, each cell subset was processed individually, whereas patient and healthy donor samples were processed jointly. The immunoSEQ multiplex PCR was used to amplify TCRB sequences from cDNA, generating 87-bp fragments that spanned the CDR3 region. Sequencing of the amplicons was performed on the Illumina HiSeq platform. The authors processed their data as follows. PCR bias was corrected computationally using synthetic template baselines, and reads within Hamming distance 2 were collapsed, with unmergeable singletons discarded. Reads were aligned against IMGT to assign V, D and J genes, CDR3 length and insertions or deletions at six rearrangement sites. Clonotype counts were normalized to sorted cell number within each subset before computing true diversity and Gini coefficients with the tcR R package. Repertoire sharing was quantified using the overlap coefficient calculated on TCRB nucleotide sequences. As a proxy for the pre-selection repertoire, out-of-frame TCRB sequences from naive cells were analyzed. Entries here come from immuneACCESS through TCRdb and include only in-frame sequences with V and J called. Some clones fail to appear in such tables; in the studies checked, an unresolved V gene covers under half of the shortfall, and the cause of the remainder is unknown. D and trimming were read from the DNA, whereas the V and J calls and clone size are those reported in that table. Recorded for this sample are hundreds of thousands of clones; approximately 12% of them occurred a single time. Of the sample, 0.0095% to 0.012% falls within the top ten clones.

The investigation overall reported the following: Only small numbers of individuals were included in the HLA sub-analyses, which left unresolved whether HLA type had any influence on TCRB rearrangement. Type 1 diabetes patients showed a moderate but significant shortening of TCRB CDR3 length in all four CD4+ subsets. Because cDNA was sequenced instead of genomic DNA, highly expressing activated cells could be over-represented, though the groups showed no difference in activation or CD3 levels. The naive, central memory and regulatory TCRB repertoires appeared to resemble one another more closely among patients than among healthy donors. At VDJ recombination sites, type 1 diabetes patients had fewer insertions and more deleted nucleotides, which implies abnormalities in thymic rearrangement. PCR may preferentially amplify shorter templates, but because patient and control samples were amplified and corrected together, any resulting skew would affect both groups equally.

Reading the germline V gene (reference sequence) gives CDR1 SEHNR and CDR2 FQNEAQ. Germline trimming amounts to 2 bases on V and 4 bases on J, with 1 as the count of junction bases outside the gene matches. From the cysteine through the phenylalanine, the CDR3 covers 13 amino acids. The CDR3 DNA has 39 bases and is translated from base 1. A single peripheral blood draw of approximately 110 mL on average was collected from each donor into heparinised tubes. A BD FACSAria II was used to sort naive, central memory, regulatory and stem cell-like memory CD4+ T cells with a panel that included CD45RO, CCR7, CD25, CD127, CD95 and CD27. Purity was above 95% for every sorted population. PBMCs were isolated immediately by Lymphoprep density gradient centrifugation and stained directly without culture. So that batch effects would be minimized, each experiment stained and sorted samples in pairs, pairing one healthy donor with one patient.

In its sample, this clone was seen a few times. Its antigen is unknown. No base-level quality is on record; no much larger clone is a single base apart. Rearrangement joined TRBV7-9 to TRBJ2-5; 7 central bases correspond to TRBD2. The sequenced sample consisted of naive CD4+ T cells from blood. The cell subset or site label, as the study defines it: true naive CD4+ T cells. The sequence came from a woman aged 18 to 35 with type 1 diabetes. The DNA sequence is as follows: TGTGCCAGCAGCTTATTAGCGGGAGAGACCCAGTACTTC. It is translated as CASSLLAGETQYF.